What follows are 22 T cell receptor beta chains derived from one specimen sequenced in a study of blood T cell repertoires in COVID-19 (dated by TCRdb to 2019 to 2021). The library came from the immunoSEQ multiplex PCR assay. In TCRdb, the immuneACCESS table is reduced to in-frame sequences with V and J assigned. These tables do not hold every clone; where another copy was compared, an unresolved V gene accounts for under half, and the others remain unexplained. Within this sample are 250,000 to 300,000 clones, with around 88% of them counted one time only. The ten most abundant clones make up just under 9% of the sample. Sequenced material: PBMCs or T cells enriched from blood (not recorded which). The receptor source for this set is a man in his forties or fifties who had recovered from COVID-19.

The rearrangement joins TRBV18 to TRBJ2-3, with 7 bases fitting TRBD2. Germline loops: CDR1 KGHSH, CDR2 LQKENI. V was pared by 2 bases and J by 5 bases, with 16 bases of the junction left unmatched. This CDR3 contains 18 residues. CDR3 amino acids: CASSPRAGDPAAGDTQYF. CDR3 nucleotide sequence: TGTGCCAGCTCACCAAGGGCGGGGGATCCCGCAGCAGGAGATACGCAGTATTTT.

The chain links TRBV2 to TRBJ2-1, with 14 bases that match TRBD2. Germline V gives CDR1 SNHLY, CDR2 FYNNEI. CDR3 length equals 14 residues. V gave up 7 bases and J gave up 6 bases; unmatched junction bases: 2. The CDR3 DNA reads TGTGCCAGCATGGGGACTAGCGGGGGCAATGAGCAGTTCTTC. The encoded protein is CASMGTSGGNEQFF. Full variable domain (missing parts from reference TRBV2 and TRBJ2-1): EPEVTQTPSHQVTQMGQEVILRCVPISNHLYFYWYRQILGQKVEFLVSFYNNEISEKSEIFDDQFSVERPDGSNFTLKIRSTKLEDSAMYFCASMGTSGGNEQFFGPGTRLTVL.

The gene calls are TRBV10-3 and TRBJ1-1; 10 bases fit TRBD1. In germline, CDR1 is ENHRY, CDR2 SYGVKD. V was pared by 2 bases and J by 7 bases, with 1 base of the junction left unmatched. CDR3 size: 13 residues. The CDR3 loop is CAISEGTGVEAFF. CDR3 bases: TGTGCCATCAGTGAGGGGACAGGGGTTGAAGCTTTCTTT.

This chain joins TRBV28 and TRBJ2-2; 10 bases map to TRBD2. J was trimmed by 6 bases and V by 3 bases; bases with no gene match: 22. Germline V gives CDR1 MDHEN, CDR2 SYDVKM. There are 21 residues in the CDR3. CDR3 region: CASSFLGPRLAGDRLAGELFF. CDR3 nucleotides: TGTGCCAGCAGTTTCTTGGGGCCCCGCCTAGCGGGAGATCGGCTCGCCGGGGAGCTGTTTTTT. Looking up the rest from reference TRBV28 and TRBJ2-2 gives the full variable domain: DVKVTQSSRYLVKRTGEKVFLECVQDMDHENMFWYRQDPGLGLRLIYFSYDVKMKEKGDIPEGYSVSREKKERFSLILESASTNQTSMYLCASSFLGPRLAGDRLAGELFFGEGSRLTVL.

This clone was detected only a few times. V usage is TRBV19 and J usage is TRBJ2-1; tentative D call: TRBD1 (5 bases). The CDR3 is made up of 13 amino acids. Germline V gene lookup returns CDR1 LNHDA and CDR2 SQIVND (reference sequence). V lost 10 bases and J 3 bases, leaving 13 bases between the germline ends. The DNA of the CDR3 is TGTGCCACTGAGATAGGGGACTACAATGAGCAGTTCTTC. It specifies CATEIGDYNEQFF.

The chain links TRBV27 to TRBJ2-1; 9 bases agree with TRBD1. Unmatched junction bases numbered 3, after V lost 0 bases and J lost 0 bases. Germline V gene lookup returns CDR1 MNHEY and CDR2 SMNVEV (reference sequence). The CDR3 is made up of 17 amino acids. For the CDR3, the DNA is TGTGCCAGCAGTTTATCCGGACAGGGGAACTCCTACAATGAGCAGTTCTTC. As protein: CASSLSGQGNSYNEQFF.

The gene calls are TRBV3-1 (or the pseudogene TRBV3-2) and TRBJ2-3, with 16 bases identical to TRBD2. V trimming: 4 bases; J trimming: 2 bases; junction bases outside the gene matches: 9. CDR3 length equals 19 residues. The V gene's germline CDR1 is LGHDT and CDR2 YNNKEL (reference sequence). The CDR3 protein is CASSRQGLAGGPTTDTQYF. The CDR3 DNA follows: TGTGCCAGCAGCCGCCAGGGACTAGCGGGAGGGCCTACCACAGATACGCAGTATTTT.

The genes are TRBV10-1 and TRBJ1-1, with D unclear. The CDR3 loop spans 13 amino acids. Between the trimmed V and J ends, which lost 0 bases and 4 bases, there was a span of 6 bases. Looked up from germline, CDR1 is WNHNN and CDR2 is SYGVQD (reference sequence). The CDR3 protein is CASSESRSTEAFF. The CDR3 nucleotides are TGCGCCAGCAGTGAGTCGAGGAGCACTGAAGCTTTCTTT.

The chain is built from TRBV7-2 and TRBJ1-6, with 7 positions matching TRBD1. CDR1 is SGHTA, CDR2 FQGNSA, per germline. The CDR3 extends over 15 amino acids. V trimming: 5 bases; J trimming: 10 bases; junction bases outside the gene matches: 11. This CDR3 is CASSPFGTEGSPLHF. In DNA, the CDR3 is TGTGCCAGCAGCCCATTCGGGACAGAGGGATCACCCCTCCACTTT.

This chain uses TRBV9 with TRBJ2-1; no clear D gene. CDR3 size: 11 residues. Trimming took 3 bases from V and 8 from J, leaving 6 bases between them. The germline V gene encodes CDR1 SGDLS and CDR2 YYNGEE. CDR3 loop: CASSGEDEQFF. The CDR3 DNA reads TGTGCCAGCAGCGGCGAGGATGAGCAGTTCTTC.

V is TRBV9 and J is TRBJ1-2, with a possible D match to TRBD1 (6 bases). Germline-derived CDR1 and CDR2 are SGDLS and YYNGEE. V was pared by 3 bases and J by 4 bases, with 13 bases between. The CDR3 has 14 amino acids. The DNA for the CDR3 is TGTGCCAGCAGCGCTGGGGGGGCCCTCTATGGCTACACCTTC. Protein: CASSAGGALYGYTF.

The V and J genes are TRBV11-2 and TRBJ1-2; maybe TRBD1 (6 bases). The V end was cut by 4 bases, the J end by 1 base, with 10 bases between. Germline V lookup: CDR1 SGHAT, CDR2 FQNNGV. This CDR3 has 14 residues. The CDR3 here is CASSSAQGNYGYTF. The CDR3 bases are TGTGCCAGCAGCTCGGCACAGGGTAACTATGGCTACACCTTC.

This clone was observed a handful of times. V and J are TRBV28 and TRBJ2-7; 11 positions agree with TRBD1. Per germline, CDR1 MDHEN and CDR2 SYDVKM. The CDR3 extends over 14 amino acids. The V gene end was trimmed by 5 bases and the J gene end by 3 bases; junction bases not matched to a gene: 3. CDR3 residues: CASSPGQGVYEQYF. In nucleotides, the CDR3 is TGTGCCAGCAGTCCGGGACAGGGGGTCTACGAGCAGTACTTC.

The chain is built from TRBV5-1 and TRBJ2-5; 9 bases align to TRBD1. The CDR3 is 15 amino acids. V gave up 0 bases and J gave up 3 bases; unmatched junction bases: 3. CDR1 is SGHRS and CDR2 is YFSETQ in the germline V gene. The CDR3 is CASSLDWDREETQYF. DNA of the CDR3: TGCGCCAGCAGCTTGGATTGGGACAGGGAAGAGACCCAGTACTTC.

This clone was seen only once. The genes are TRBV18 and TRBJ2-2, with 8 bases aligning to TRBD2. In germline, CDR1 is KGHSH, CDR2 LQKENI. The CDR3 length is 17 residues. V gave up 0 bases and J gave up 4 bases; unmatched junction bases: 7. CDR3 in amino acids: CASSPPVRAGGTGELFF. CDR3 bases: TGTGCCAGCTCACCACCCGTTCGTGCGGGAGGCACCGGGGAGCTGTTTTTT. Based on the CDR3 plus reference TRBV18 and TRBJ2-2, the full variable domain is NAGVMQNPRHLVRRRGQEARLRCSPMKGHSHVYWYRQLPEEGLKFMVYLQKENIIDESGMPKERFSAEFPKEGPSILRIQQVVRGDSAAYFCASSPPVRAGGTGELFFGEGSRLTVL.

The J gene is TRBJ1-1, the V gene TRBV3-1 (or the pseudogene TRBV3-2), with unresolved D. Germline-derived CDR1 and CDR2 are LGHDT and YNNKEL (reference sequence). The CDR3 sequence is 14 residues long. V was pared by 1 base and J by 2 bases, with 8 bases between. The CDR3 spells CASSQGRSNTEAFF. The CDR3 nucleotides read TGTGCCAGCAGCCAAGGCCGGTCTAACACTGAAGCTTTCTTT.

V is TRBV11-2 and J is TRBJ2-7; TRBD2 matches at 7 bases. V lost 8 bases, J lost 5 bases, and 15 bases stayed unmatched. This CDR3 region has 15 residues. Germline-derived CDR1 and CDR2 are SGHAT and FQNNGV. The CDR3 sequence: CASRPGGLRIDEQYF. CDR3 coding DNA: TGTGCCAGCCGCCCGGGGGGTCTCAGGATTGACGAGCAGTACTTC. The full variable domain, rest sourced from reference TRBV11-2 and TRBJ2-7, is EAGVAQSPRYKIIEKRQSVAFWCNPISGHATLYWYQQILGQGPKLLIQFQNNGVVDDSQLPKDRFSAERLKGVDSTLKIQPAKLEDSAVYLCASRPGGLRIDEQYFGPGTRLTVT.

The CDR3 protein is CASSQTSGGNTGELFF. The CDR3, as DNA: TGCGCCAGCAGCCAGACTAGCGGGGGGAACACCGGGGAGCTGTTTTTT. The chain employs TRBV5-1 and TRBJ2-2; 12 nucleotides align to TRBD2. Per the germline V gene, CDR1 is SGHRS and CDR2 is YFSETQ. V lost 4 bases, J lost 1 base, and 2 bases stayed unmatched. The CDR3 runs 16 residues.

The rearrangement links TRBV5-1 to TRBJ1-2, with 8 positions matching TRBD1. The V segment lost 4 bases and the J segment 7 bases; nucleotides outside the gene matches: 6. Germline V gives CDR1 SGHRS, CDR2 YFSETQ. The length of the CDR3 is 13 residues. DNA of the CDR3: TGCGCCAGCAGCCCGGACAGGGCGGTTGGCTACACCTTC. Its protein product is CASSPDRAVGYTF. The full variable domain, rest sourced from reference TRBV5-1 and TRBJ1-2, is KAGVTQTPRYLIKTRGQQVTLSCSPISGHRSVSWYQQTPGQGLQFLFEYFSETQRNKGNFPGRFSGRQFSNSRSEMNVSTLELGDSALYLCASSPDRAVGYTFGSGTRLTVV.

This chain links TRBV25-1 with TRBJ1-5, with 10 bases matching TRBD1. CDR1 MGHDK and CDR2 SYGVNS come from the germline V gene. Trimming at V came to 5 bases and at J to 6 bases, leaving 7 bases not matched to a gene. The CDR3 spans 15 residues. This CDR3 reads CASSPGTGVPQPQHF. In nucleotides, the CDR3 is TGTGCCAGCAGTCCAGGGACAGGGGTACCTCAGCCCCAGCATTTT.

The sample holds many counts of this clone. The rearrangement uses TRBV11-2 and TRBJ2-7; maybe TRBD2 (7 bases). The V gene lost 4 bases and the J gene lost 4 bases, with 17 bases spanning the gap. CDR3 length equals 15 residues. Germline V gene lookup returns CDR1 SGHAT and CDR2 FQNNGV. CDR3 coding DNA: TGTGCCAGCAGCTGGGGTCCGGGGGGCTTGTACGAGCAGTACTTC. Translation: CASSWGPGGLYEQYF.

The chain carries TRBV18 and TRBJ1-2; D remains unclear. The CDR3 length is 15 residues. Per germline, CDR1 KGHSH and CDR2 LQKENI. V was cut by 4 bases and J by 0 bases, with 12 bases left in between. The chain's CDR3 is CASSLMRSSNYGYTF. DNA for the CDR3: TGTGCCAGCTCACTGATGAGGTCCTCTAACTATGGCTACACCTTC.